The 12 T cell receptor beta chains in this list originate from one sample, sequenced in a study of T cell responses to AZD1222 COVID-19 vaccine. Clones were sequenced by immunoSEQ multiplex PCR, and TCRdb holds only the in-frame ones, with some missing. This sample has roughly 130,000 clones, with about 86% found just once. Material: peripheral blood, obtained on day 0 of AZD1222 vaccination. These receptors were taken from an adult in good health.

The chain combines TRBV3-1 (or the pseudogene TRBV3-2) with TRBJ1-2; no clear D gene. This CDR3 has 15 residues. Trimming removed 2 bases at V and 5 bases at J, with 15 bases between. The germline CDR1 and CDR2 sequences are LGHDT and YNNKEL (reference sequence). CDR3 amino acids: CASSQISEVSYGYTF. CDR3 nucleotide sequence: TGTGCCAGCAGCCAAATCTCTGAGGTTAGTTATGGCTACACCTTC.

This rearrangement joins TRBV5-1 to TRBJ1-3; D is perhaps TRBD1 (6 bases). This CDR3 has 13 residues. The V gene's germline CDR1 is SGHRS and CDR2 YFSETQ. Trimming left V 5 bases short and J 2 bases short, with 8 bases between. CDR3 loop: CASRTGTGNTIYF. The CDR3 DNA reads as TGCGCCAGCAGGACAGGAACTGGAAACACCATATATTTT.

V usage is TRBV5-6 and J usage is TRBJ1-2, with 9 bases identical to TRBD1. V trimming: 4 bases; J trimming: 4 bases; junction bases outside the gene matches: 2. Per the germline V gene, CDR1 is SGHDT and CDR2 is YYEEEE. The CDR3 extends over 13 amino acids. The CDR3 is CASSRTGAYGYTF. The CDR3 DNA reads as TGTGCCAGCAGCAGGACAGGGGCCTATGGCTACACCTTC.

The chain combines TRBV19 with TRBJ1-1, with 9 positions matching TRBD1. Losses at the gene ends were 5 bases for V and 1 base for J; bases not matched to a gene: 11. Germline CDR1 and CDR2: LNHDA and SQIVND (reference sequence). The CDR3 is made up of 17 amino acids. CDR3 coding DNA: TGTGCCAGTAGTGCCGGGACAGGGTATGGGGGGAACACTGAAGCTTTCTTT. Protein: CASSAGTGYGGNTEAFF.

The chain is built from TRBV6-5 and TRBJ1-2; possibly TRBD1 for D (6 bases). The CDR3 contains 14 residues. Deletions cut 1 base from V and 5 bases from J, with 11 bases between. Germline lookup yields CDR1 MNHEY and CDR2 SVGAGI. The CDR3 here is CASSYLDRDYGYTF. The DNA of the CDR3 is TGTGCCAGCAGTTACTTGGACAGAGATTATGGCTACACCTTC.

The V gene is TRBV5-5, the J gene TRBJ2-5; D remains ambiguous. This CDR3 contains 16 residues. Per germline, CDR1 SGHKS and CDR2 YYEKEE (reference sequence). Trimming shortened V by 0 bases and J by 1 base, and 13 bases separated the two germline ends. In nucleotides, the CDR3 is TGTGCCAGCAGCTTGGCCTATGTCACCCCCCAAGAGACCCAGTACTTC. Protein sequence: CASSLAYVTPQETQYF.

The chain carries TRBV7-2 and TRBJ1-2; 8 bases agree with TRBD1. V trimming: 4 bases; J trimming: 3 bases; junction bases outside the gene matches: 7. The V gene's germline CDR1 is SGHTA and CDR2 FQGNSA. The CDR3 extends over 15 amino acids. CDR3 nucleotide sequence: TGTGCCAGCAGCTCCTACAGGGGGGTAGACTATGGCTACACCTTC. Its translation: CASSSYRGVDYGYTF.

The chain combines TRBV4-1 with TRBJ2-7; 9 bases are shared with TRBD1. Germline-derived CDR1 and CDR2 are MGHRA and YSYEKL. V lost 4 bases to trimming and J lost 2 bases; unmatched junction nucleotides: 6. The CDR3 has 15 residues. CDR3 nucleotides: TGCGCCAGCAGCCCGGGACAGGGTCCTGCCTACGAGCAGTACTTC. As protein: CASSPGQGPAYEQYF.

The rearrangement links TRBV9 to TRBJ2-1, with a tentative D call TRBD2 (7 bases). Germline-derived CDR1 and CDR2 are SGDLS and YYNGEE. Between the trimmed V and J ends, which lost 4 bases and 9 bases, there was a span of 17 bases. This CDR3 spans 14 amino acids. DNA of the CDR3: TGTGCCAGCAGCACACGGACTAGGGGGGGTGAGCAGTTCTTC. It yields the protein CASSTRTRGGEQFF.

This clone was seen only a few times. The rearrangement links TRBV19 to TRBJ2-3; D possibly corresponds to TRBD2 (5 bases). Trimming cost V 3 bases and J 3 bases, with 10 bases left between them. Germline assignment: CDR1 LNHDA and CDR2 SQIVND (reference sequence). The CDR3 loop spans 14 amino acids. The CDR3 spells CASSIRRVTDTQYF. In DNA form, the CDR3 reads TGTGCCAGTAGTATTAGGCGGGTAACAGATACGCAGTATTTT.

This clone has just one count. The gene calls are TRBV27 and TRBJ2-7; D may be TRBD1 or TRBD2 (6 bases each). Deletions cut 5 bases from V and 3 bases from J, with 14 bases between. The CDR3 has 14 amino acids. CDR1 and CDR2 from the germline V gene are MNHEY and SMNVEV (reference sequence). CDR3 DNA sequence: TGTGCCAGCAGTCCGGTCGGGGGCGGCTACGAGCAGTACTTC. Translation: CASSPVGGGYEQYF.

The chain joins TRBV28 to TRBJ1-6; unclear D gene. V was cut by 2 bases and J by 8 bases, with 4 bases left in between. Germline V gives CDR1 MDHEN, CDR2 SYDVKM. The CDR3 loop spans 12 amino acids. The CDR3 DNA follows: TGTGCCAGCAGTTTAACCCATTCACCCCTCCACTTT. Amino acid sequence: CASSLTHSPLHF.